Shown below are 6 T cell receptor beta chains from a single sample sequenced in a study of blood T cell repertoires in COVID-19. Only in-frame clones appear in the TCRdb table, and some are missing; sequencing was by immunoSEQ multiplex PCR. The sample has around 200,000 clones; about nine tenths are singletons. The sequenced sample was PBMCs or T cells enriched from blood (not recorded which). The receptor source for this set is a man aged 25 to 40 who had recovered from COVID-19.

The chain has TRBV11-2 and TRBJ2-7; 10 nucleotides match TRBD2. Germline V gives CDR1 SGHAT, CDR2 FQNNGV. V shed 6 bases, J shed 2 bases, and the junction held 7 bases outside the gene matches. The CDR3 is 15 amino acids. CDR3 sequence: CASSLLAGGAYEQYF. The CDR3 DNA reads as TGTGCCAGCAGTCTGTTAGCGGGAGGAGCCTACGAGCAGTACTTC.

V and J are TRBV4-3 and TRBJ2-7, with 11 bases identical to TRBD2. CDR1 and CDR2 (germline): LGHNA, YSLEER. The length of the CDR3 is 21 residues. V lost 1 base and J lost 2; bases outside the gene matches: 19. The CDR3 region is CASSQGLPVAGGLIIPYEQYF. Written as DNA, the CDR3 is TGCGCCAGCAGCCAAGGGTTACCGGTAGCGGGAGGGCTAATCATCCCCTACGAGCAGTACTTC.

This chain joins TRBV19 and TRBJ2-7; TRBD1 is a possible D gene (6 bases). CDR1 and CDR2 from the germline V gene are LNHDA and SQIVND (reference sequence). The length of the CDR3 is 14 residues. V shed 10 bases and J shed 0 bases, with 16 bases lying between them. Here the CDR3 DNA reads TGTGCCACTAAGGACAGACGAAGCTCCTACGAGCAGTACTTC. It encodes CATKDRRSSYEQYF.

The rearrangement links TRBV6-5 to TRBJ1-4, with 8 bases matching TRBD1. Germline CDR1 and CDR2: MNHEY and SVGAGI. This CDR3 spans 15 amino acids. Trimming took 0 bases from V and 8 from J; bases not matched to a gene: 5. The CDR3 sequence is CASSYSDRAGEKLFF. The CDR3 DNA follows: TGTGCCAGCAGTTACTCGGACAGGGCGGGGGAAAAACTGTTTTTT.

The genes are TRBV4-1 and TRBJ2-7; the D is unclear. The V and J ends lost 5 bases and 4 bases respectively, with 18 bases between them. There are 15 residues in the CDR3. Germline V gene data show CDR1 as MGHRA and CDR2 as YSYEKL. CDR3 sequence (DNA): TGCGCCAGCAGCTACGACTCCCATCCCAATTACGAGCAGTACTTC. Translated, it gives CASSYDSHPNYEQYF.

V is TRBV19 and J is TRBJ2-4, with a possible D match to TRBD1 (6 bases). The CDR3 runs 13 residues. Per germline, CDR1 LNHDA and CDR2 SQIVND (reference sequence). The V end lost 6 bases, the J end lost 4 bases, and 10 bases lay between the germline ends. CDR3 DNA: TGTGCCAGTAGAGACAGGATAAAAAACATTCAGTACTTC. This encodes CASRDRIKNIQYF.